This T cell receptor beta chain was recorded in a study of human T cells and chemical hapten exposure. Overall study: Across the whole study, which lasted 20 to 30 weeks, patients were given diphenylcyclopropenone on the scalp once a week.

Using its own MiXCR run on the RACE reads, TCRdb lists one record per CDR3 protein. The data show around 250,000 distinct CDR3 sequences, roughly 8.9% seen once. The time point here: pre-sensitization, week 0. Treatment indicated: therapeutic diphenylcyclopropenone sensitization with weekly scalp DPC. Germline V gene sequence: CDR1 ENHRY, CDR2 SYGVKD. Trimming at V came to 2 bases and at J to 1 base, leaving 1 base not matched to a gene. The CDR3 is made up of 14 amino acids. This specimen was whole blood, taken in connection with sensitization to the hapten diphenylcyclopropenone (DPC). This receptor was taken from a woman aged 40-49 years with alopecia areata. Some clones in this sample may be carry-over from other donors' samples. The chain links TRBV10-3 to TRBJ2-5, with 7 bases matching TRBD1. The CDR3: CAISETGAQETQYF. CDR3 DNA sequence: TGTGCCATCAGTGAGACAGGGGCCCAAGAGACCCAGTACTTC.